The text below deals with one T cell receptor (beta chain). Its target is not known. Distinct nucleotide sequences in the sample also encode this CDR3. The data derive from a study of cytomegalovirus exposure and HLA in healthy donors. Study-level findings and limits: The study labeled more than 150 TCR beta chains cytomegalovirus-associated.

This PCR relied on a set of 60 Vbeta primers and 13 Jbeta primers. Sequencing used immunoSEQ multiplex PCR; TCRdb keeps in-frame clones, though not all of them. This table has under 200,000 clones, around 79% appearing once. Germline CDR1 is MGHRA and CDR2 is YSYEKL. V dropped 5 bases and J dropped 4; count of bases not matched to a gene: 9. This CDR3 is 16 amino acids long. This chain uses TRBV4-1 with TRBJ1-4, with 8 bases that match TRBD1. The receptor was derived from a female donor in good health and CMV-seronegative. Sequenced: PBMCs. In nucleotides, the CDR3 is TGCGCCAGCAGCGGATTACGGGACAGGATTAATGAAAAACTGTTTTTT. Translation gives CASSGLRDRINEKLFF.